A single count supports the clone carrying this T cell receptor beta chain. This sample's treatment: oral pan-JAK inhibitor, 5-10 mg twice daily. This specimen belongs to a study of CD8+ T cells in alopecia areata. cDNA prepared by RNA extraction and subsequent reverse transcription served as the template for sequencing. Produced via immunoSEQ multiplex PCR; TCRdb's table is partial and in-frame only. This repertoire shows some 150,000 clones, 85% to 90% found once; its top ten account for less than 15%. V lost 10 bases, J lost 0 bases, and 5 bases stayed unmatched. Germline-derived CDR1 and CDR2 are SNHLY and FYNNEI. The CDR3 has 14 residues.

Source: CD8+ T cells sorted from blood, taken at week 4, from a patient treated with tofacitinib. The receptor comes from a human donor with alopecia areata. This chain joins TRBV2 and TRBJ2-1; 8 nucleotides match TRBD2. CDR3 nucleotide sequence: TGTGCCATCAGCGGGAGTTCCTCCTACAATGAGCAGTTCTTC. Translation gives CAISGSSSYNEQFF.